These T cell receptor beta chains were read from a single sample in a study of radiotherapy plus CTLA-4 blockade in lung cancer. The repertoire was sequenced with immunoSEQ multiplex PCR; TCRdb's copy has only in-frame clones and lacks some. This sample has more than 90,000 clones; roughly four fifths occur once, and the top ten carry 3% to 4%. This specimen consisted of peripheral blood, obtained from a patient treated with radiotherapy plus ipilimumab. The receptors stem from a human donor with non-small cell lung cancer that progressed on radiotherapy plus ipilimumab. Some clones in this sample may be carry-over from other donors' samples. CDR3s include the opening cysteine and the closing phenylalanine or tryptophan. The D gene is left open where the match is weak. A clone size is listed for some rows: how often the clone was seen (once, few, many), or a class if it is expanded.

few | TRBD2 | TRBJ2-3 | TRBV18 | TGTGCCAGCTCGCTACTCTCCGCTAGCGGGGGGTCCCCCAAAGTGGATACGCAGTATTTT | CASSLLSASGGSPKVDTQYF
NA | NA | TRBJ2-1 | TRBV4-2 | TGTGCCAGCAGCCAAGAACCTGCAGGGAGCTCCTACAATGAGCAGTTCTTC | CASSQEPAGSSYNEQFF
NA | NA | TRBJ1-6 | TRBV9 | TGTGCCAGCAGCGTAGAATCTGTCTACCATAATTCACCCCTCCACTTT | CASSVESVYHNSPLHF
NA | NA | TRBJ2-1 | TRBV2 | TGTGCCAGCAGTGCAGACGGGACTGGCAATGAGCAGTTCTTC | CASSADGTGNEQFF
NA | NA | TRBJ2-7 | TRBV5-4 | TGTGCCAGCAGCTTAGGGTATGGGGGCGAGCAGTACTTC | CASSLGYGGEQYF
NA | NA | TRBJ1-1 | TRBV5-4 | TGTGCCAGCAGCTTAGGTGGGAACACTGAAGCTTTCTTT | CASSLGGNTEAFF
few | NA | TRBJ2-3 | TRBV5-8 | TGTGCCAGCAGCTTGGGCGGTATGAGTAGCACAGATACGCAGTATTTT | CASSLGGMSSTDTQYF
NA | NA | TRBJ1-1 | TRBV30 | TGTGCCTGGTTTAAACAGGGCATGAACACTGAAGCTTTCTTT | CAWFKQGMNTEAFF
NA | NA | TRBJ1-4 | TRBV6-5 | TGTGCCAGCAGTTACTCGACCCAGAATGAAAAACTGTTTTTT | CASSYSTQNEKLFF
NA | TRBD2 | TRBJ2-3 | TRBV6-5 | TGTGCCAGCAGTTACACAGCTAGCGGGGAGAATACGCAGTATTTT | CASSYTASGENTQYF
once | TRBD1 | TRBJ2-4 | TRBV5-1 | TGCGCCAGCAGCCCAGGGGGATCGGCCAAAAACATTCAGTACTTC | CASSPGGSAKNIQYF
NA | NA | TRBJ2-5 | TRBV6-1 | TGTGCCAGCAGTGATCGCTCGAATCCGGGGGCGGGGGAGACCCAGTACTTC | CASSDRSNPGAGETQYF
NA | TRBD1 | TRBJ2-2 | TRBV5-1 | TGCGCCAGCACCACTAATACAGGGGCCACCGGGGAGCTGTTTTTT | CASTTNTGATGELFF
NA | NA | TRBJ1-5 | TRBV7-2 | TGTGCCAGCAGCCCCCGGGACGCCCAGCCCCAGCATTTT | CASSPRDAQPQHF
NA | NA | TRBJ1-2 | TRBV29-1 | TGCAGCGTGGGCAGGGGCAACTATGGCTACACCTTC | CSVGRGNYGYTF
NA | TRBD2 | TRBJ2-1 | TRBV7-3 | TGTGCCAGCAGCGTGACTAGCGGGGTTTACAATGAGCAGTTCTTC | CASSVTSGVYNEQFF
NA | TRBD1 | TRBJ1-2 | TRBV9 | TGTGCCAGCAGCGCGACAGGGGGCGTGGATGGCTACACCTTC | CASSATGGVDGYTF
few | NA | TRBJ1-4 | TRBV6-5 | TGTGCCAGCAGTTACTGGGCAGCAACGAAGGAAAAACTGTTTTTT | CASSYWAATKEKLFF
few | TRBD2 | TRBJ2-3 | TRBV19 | TGTGCCAGTAGCCCGGGGGGGCAAGCAGATACGCAGTATTTT | CASSPGGQADTQYF
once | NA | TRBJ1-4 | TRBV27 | TGTGCCAGCAGTGGGGGATATGAAAAACTGTTTTTT | CASSGGYEKLFF
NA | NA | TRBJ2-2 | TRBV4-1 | TGCGCCAGCAGCCAGCGGGGTTTGCGCGGGGGCGCGAACACCGGGGAGCTGTTTTTT | CASSQRGLRGGANTGELFF
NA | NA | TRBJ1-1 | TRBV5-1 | TGCGCCAGCAGCCGGGGTAACTTCATGAACACTGAAGCTTTCTTT | CASSRGNFMNTEAFF
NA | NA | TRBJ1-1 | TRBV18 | TGTGCCAGCTCACCAGCACCGAACACTGAAGCTTTCTTT | CASSPAPNTEAFF
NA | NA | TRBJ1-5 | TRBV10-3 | TGTGCCATCAGTCTGGACCCGGGCAATCAGCCCCAGCATTTT | CAISLDPGNQPQHF
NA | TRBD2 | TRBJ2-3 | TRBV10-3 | TGTGCCAGTGGGACTAGCGGGGGGGCCGGGCGTATAAATACGCAGTATTTT | CASGTSGGAGRINTQYF
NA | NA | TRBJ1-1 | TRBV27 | TGTGCCAGCAGTTTCGGGCAGTACACTGAAGCTTTCTTT | CASSFGQYTEAFF
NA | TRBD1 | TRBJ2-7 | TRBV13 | TGTGCCAGCAGCATATCCTCGACAGGGGGTGTCTACGAGCAGTACTTC | CASSISSTGGVYEQYF
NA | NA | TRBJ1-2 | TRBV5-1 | TGCGCCAGCGGGGATGGGACACCCACCTTC | CASGDGTPTF
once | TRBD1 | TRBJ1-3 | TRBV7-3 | TGTGCCAGCAGCTTACTCAGGACAGGGCAAGGAAACACCATATATTTT | CASSLLRTGQGNTIYF
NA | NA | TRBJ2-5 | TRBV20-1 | TGCAGTGCGATACTAGGGGAGACCCAGTACTTC | CSAILGETQYF
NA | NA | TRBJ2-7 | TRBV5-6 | TGTGCCAGCAGCGGGAAGACCTTGAGCTCCTACGAGCAGTACTTC | CASSGKTLSSYEQYF
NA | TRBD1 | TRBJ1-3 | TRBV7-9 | TGTGCCAGCAGCCGGACAGGGTCGAACACCATATATTTT | CASSRTGSNTIYF
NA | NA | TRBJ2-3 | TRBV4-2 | TGTGCCAGCAGTCACAGGGAAGGCACAGATACGCAGTATTTT | CASSHREGTDTQYF
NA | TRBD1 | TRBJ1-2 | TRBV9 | TGTGCCAGCAGCGCAGGGTCAACGGACAGGGTAAATGGCTACACCTTC | CASSAGSTDRVNGYTF
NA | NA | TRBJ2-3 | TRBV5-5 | TGTGCCAGCAGCCGGCCCGCGACAGATACGCAGTATTTT | CASSRPATDTQYF
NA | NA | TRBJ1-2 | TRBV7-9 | TGTGCCAGCAGCTTAGGTCCTTATGTTGCGGGCTATGGCTACACCTTC | CASSLGPYVAGYGYTF
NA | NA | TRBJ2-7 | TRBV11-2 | TGTGCCAGCAGCCCGCAACAGGGTAGAAGCGAGCAGTACTTC | CASSPQQGRSEQYF
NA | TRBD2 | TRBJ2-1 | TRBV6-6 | TGTGCCAGCAGTTACTCTGCGGGGGAGGACTACAATGAGCAGTTCTTC | CASSYSAGEDYNEQFF
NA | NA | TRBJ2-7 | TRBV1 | TGCACCAGCAGCCGAGGACTAGCGGGGGGACTAACCTACGAGCAGTACTTC | CTSSRGLAGGLTYEQYF
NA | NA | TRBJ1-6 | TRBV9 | TGTGCCAGCAGCGCGGCTGGGGATTATTCACCCCTCCACTTT | CASSAAGDYSPLHF
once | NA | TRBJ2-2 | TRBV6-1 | TGTGCCAGCTGCTCTCGGACAGTCAACACCGGGGAGCTGTTTTTT | CASCSRTVNTGELFF
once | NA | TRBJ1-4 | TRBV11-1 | TGTGCCAGCAGCCTCGACCCCTCGTCTGAAAAACTGTTTTTT | CASSLDPSSEKLFF
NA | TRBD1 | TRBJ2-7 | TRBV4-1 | TGCGCCAGCAGCTACAACGACAGGGGAGCTTACGAGCAGTACTTC | CASSYNDRGAYEQYF
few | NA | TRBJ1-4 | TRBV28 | TGTGCCAGCAGTGGGGGCAGGGTGGGGGAAAAACTGTTTTTT | CASSGGRVGEKLFF
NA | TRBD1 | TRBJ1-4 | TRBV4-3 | TGCGCCAGCAGCCGACAGGGGGGTGAAAAACTGTTTTTT | CASSRQGGEKLFF
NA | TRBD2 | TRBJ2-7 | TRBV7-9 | TGTGCCAGCAGCTCTAGCGGGGGGCCCGCCGTCTCCTACGAGCAGTACTTC | CASSSSGGPAVSYEQYF
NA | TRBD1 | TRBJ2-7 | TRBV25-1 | TGTGCCAGCAGTGGGGACAGGGTCTACGAGCAGTACTTC | CASSGDRVYEQYF
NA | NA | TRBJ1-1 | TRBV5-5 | TGTGCCAGCAGCTTAACTACAGGGAGCTCGGGAACTGAAGCTTTCTTT | CASSLTTGSSGTEAFF
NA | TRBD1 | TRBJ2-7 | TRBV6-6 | TGTGCCAGCAGTTCACCGGGACAGGGATACGAGCAGTACTTC | CASSSPGQGYEQYF
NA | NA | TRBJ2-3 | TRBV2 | TGTGCCAGCAGGCGGCGGATTGGTTCAGATACGCAGTATTTT | CASRRRIGSDTQYF
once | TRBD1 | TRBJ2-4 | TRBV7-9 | TGTGCCAGCGCCGAGACAGGGTTCAAAAACATTCAGTACTTC | CASAETGFKNIQYF
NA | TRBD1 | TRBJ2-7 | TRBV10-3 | TGTGCCATCAGATCTCAAACACAGGGGCTAAGCTACGAGCAGTACTTC | CAIRSQTQGLSYEQYF
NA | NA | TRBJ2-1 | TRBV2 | TGTGCCAGCAGTAACCCCGGAGCCACCAATGAGCAGTTCTTC | CASSNPGATNEQFF
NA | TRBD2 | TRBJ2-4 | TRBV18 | TGTGCCAGCTCACCACCGGGGGGGTCGGACATTCAGTACTTC | CASSPPGGSDIQYF
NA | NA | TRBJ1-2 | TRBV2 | TGTGCCAGCAGTGAGGGCAGGGCTAACTATGGCTACACCTTC | CASSEGRANYGYTF
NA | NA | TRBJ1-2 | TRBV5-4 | TGTGCCAGCAGCCCGAGGGATCGGGGCAGACCTAACTATGGCTACACCTTC | CASSPRDRGRPNYGYTF
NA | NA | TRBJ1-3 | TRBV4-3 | TGCGCCAGCAGCCAGTCCTCTGGGGGGGCGATCGGAAACACCATATATTTT | CASSQSSGGAIGNTIYF
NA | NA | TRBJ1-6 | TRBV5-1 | TGCGCCAGCAGCTTGGTTACCCAGGCGCTGGGTTCACCCCTCCACTTT | CASSLVTQALGSPLHF
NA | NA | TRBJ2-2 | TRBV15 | TGTGCCACCAGCAGAGATCCACAGAACACCGGGGAGCTGTTTTTT | CATSRDPQNTGELFF